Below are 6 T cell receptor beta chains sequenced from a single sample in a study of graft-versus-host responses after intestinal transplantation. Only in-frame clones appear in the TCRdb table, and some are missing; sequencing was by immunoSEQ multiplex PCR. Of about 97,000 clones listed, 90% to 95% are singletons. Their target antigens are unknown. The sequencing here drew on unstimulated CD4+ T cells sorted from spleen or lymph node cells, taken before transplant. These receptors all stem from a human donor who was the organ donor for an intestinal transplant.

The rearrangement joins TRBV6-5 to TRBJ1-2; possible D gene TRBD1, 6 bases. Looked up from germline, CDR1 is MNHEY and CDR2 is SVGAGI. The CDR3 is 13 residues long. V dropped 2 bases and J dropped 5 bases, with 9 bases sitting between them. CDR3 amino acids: CASSYIGQYGYTF. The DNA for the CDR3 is TGTGCCAGCAGTTACATCGGACAGTATGGCTACACCTTC.

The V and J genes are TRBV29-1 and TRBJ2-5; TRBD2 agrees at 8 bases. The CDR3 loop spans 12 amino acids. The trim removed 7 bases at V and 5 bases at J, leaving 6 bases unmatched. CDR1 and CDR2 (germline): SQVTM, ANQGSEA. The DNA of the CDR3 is TGCAGCGCAAATAGCGGGGCGGAGACCCAGTACTTC. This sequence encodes CSANSGAETQYF.

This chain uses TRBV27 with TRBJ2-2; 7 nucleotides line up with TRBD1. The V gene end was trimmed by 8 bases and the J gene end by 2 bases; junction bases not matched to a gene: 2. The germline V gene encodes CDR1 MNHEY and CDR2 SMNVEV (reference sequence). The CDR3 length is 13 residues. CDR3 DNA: TGTGCCAGCCAGGGGGATAACACCGGGGAGCTGTTTTTT. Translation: CASQGDNTGELFF.

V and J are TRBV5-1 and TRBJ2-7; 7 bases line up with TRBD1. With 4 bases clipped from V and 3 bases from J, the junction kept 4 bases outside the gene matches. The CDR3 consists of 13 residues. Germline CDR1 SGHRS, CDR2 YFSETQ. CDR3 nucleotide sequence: TGCGCCAGCAGCAAGGGGGCTCTCTACGAGCAGTACTTC. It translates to CASSKGALYEQYF.

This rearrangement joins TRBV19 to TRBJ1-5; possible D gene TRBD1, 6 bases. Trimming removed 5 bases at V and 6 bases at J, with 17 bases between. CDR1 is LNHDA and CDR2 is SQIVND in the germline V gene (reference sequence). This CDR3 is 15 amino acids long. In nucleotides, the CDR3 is TGTGCCAGTAGTGCCGTTCAGGGGATGGCTCAGCCCCAGCATTTT. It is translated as CASSAVQGMAQPQHF.

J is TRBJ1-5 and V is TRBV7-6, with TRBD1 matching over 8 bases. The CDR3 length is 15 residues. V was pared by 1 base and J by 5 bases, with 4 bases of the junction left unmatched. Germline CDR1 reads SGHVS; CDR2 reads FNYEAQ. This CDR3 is CASSLGTGWDQPQHF. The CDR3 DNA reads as TGTGCCAGCAGCTTAGGGACAGGGTGGGATCAGCCCCAGCATTTT.